Below are 9 T cell receptor beta chains sequenced from a single sample in a study of glioma-infiltrating T cells after dendritic cell vaccination. The repertoire was sequenced with immunoSEQ multiplex PCR; TCRdb's copy has only in-frame clones and lacks some. This sample has around 78,000 clones, with around 87% found just once. Time point indicated: after dendritic cell vaccination, including at tumor progression/relapse. The starting material was blood, obtained after dendritic cell vaccination. These receptor sequences come from a human donor with glioblastoma.

The gene calls are TRBV19 and TRBJ1-2; 8 nucleotides line up with TRBD1. After removal of 5 bases from V and 5 bases from J, the junction contained 13 bases not matched to a gene. Germline V gene sequence: CDR1 LNHDA, CDR2 SQIVND (reference sequence). This CDR3 has 16 amino acids. CDR3 residues: CASSPGTGALGYGYTF. The CDR3 nucleotides read TGTGCCAGTAGTCCAGGGACAGGCGCCCTTGGATATGGCTACACCTTC.

The J gene is TRBJ1-5, the V gene TRBV6-5, with D perhaps TRBD1 (6 bases). The CDR3 loop spans 14 amino acids. Germline CDR1 is MNHEY and CDR2 is SVGAGI. The ends were cut back, 6 bases at V and 3 bases at J, with 12 bases in the middle. CDR3 DNA: TGTGCCAGCAGAAACCGACAGGCCAATCAGCCCCAGCATTTT. This encodes CASRNRQANQPQHF.

This chain joins TRBV6-5 and TRBJ2-1; TRBD1 aligns across 12 bases. Germline-derived CDR1 and CDR2 are MNHEY and SVGAGI. This CDR3 comprises 16 residues. The J segment lost 9 bases and the V segment lost 4 bases, leaving 10 bases of the junction unmatched. The CDR3, as DNA: TGTGCCAGCAGTTCAACCGGGACAGGGGGCGCGGGTGAGCAGTTCTTC. Residues: CASSSTGTGGAGEQFF.

The chain recombines TRBV7-9 with TRBJ1-1; the D is unclear. CDR1 is SEHNR, CDR2 FQNEAQ, per germline (reference sequence). V lost 2 bases, J lost 9 bases, and 7 bases lay in between. CDR3 length: 11 residues. CDR3: CASSLQFKAFF. CDR3 DNA sequence: TGTGCCAGCAGCTTACAGTTTAAAGCTTTCTTT.

This clone was seen a handful of times. CDR3 amino acids: CASSDRDRYSYEQYF. CDR3 bases: TGTGCCAGCAGTGACCGGGACAGGTACTCCTACGAGCAGTACTTC. The chain uses TRBV7-2 and TRBJ2-7, with 8 bases identical to TRBD1. This CDR3 is built from 15 residues. The junction had 7 bases not matched to a gene; V was cut back by 6 bases and J by 0 bases. CDR1 is SGHTA and CDR2 is FQGNSA in the germline V gene.

The gene calls are TRBV27 and TRBJ2-6, with D unresolved. This CDR3 has 16 residues. Germline V gives CDR1 MNHEY, CDR2 SMNVEV (reference sequence). Trimming shortened V by 2 bases and J by 3 bases, and 11 bases separated the two germline ends. The CDR3, as DNA: TGTGCCAGCAGTTTAGACCTCACGGGTGGGGCCAACGTCCTGACTTTC. Translation gives CASSLDLTGGANVLTF. Drawing the rest from reference TRBV27 and TRBJ2-6, the complete variable domain is EAQVTQNPRYLITVTGKKLTVTCSQNMNHEYMSWYRQDPGLGLRQIYYSMNVEVTDKGDVPEGYKVSRKEKRNFPLILESPSPNQTSLYFCASSLDLTGGANVLTFGAGSRLTVL.

The V call is TRBV7-9, the J call TRBJ1-1; the D is unclear. V lost 4 bases, J lost 6 bases, and 6 bases lay in between. CDR1 SEHNR and CDR2 FQNEAQ come from the germline V gene (reference sequence). The CDR3 has 11 amino acids. The CDR3 nucleotides are TGTGCCAGCAGCTGGACTCCTGAAGCTTTCTTT. It is translated as CASSWTPEAFF.

A single count supports this clone. V and J are TRBV9 and TRBJ1-4; D gene unclear. The germline gives CDR1 SGDLS, CDR2 YYNGEE. This CDR3 is built from 17 residues. Trimming cost V 3 bases and J 0 bases, with 15 bases left between them. The CDR3 region has the DNA TGTGCCAGCAGCGCGTACCCATCAGTCGCAACTAATGAAAAACTGTTTTTT. This codes for CASSAYPSVATNEKLFF.

This clone was observed at least ten times. V usage is TRBV29-1 and J usage is TRBJ2-7, with D maybe TRBD2 (5 bases). The CDR3 runs 14 residues. V lost 4 bases to trimming and J lost 6 bases, with 19 bases between them. From germline, CDR1 is SQVTM and CDR2 ANQGSEA. The CDR3 sequence is CSVAPWEKSGEQYF. The CDR3 nucleotides are TGCAGCGTTGCGCCGTGGGAGAAGTCGGGCGAGCAGTACTTC.